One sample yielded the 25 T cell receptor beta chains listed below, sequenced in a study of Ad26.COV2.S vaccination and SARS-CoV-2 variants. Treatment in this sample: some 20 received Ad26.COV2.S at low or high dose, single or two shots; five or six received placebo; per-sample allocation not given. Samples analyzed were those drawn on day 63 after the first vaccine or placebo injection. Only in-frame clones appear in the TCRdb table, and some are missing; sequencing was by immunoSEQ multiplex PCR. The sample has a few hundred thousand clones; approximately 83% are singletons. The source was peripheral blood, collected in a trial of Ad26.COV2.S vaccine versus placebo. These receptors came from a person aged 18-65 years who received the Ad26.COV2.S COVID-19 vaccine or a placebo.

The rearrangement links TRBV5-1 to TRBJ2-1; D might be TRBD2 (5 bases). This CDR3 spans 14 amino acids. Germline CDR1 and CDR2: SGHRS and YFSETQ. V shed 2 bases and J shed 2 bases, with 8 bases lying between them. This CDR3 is CASSLAETYNEQFF. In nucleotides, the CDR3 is TGCGCCAGCAGCTTAGCGGAGACCTACAATGAGCAGTTCTTC.

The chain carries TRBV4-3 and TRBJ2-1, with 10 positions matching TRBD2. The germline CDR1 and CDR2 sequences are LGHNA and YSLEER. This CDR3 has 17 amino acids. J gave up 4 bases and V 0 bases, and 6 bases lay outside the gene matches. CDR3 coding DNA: TGCGCCAGCAGCCAAGATCGGACTAGCGGTTTATACAATGAGCAGTTCTTC. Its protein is CASSQDRTSGLYNEQFF.

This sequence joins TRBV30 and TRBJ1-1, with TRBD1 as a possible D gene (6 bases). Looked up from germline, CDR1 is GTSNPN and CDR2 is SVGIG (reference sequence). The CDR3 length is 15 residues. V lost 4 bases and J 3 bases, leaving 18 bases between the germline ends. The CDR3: CAWTSWRGADTEAFF. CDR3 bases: TGTGCCTGGACTTCCTGGCGGGGGGCGGACACTGAAGCTTTCTTT.

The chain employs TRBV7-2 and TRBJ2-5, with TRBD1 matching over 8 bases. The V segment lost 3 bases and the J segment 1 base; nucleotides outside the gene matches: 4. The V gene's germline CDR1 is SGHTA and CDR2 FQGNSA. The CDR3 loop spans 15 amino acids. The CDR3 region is CASSFRRGPQETQYF. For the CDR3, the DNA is TGTGCCAGCAGCTTCCGCAGGGGGCCCCAAGAGACCCAGTACTTC. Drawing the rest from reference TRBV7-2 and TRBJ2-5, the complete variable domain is GAGVSQSPSNKVTEKGKDVELRCDPISGHTALYWYRQSLGQGLEFLIYFQGNSAPDKSGLPSDRFSAERTGGSVSTLTIQRTQQEDSAVYLCASSFRRGPQETQYFGPGTRLLVL.

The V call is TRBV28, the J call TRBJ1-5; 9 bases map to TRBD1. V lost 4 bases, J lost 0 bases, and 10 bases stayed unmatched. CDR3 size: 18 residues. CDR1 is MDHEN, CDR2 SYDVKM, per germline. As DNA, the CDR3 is TGTGCCAGCAGTTCTCACTGGGACAGGGACTATAGCAATCAGCCCCAGCATTTT. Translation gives CASSSHWDRDYSNQPQHF.

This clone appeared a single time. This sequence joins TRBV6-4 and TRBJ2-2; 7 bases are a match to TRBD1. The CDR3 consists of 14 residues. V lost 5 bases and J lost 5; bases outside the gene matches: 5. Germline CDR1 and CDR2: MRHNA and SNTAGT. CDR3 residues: CASSLGGWTGELFF. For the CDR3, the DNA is TGTGCCAGCAGTCTAGGGGGCTGGACCGGGGAGCTGTTTTTT.

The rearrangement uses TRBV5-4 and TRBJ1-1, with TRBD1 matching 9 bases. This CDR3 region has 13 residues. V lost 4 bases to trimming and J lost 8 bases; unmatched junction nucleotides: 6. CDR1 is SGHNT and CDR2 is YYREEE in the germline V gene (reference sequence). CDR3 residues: CASSRDRAPEAFF. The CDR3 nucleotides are TGTGCCAGCAGCCGGGACAGGGCCCCCGAAGCTTTCTTT.

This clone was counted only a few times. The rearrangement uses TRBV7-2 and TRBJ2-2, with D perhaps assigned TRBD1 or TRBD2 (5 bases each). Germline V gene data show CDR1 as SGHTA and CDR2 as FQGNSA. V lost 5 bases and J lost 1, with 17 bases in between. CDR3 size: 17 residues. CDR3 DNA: TGTGCCAGCAGCCTCCGGGGCGGCGCCAGGAACACCGGGGAGCTGTTTTTT. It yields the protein CASSLRGGARNTGELFF.

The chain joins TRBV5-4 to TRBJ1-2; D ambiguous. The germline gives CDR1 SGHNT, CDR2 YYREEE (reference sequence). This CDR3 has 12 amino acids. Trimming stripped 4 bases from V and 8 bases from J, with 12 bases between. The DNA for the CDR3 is TGTGCCAGCAGCCCACCCGCCGGGGGCTACACCTTC. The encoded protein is CASSPPAGGYTF.

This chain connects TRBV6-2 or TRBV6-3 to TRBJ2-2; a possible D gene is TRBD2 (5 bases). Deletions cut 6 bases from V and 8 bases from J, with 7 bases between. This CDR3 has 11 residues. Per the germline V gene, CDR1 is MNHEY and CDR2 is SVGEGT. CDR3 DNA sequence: TGTGCCAGCAGCTTAGCGGGGGAGCTGTTTTTT. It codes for CASSLAGELFF.

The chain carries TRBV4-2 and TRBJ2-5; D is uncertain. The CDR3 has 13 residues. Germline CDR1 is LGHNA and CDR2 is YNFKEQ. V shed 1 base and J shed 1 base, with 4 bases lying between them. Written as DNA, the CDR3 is TGTGCCAGCAGCCAAGCGTCCCAAGAGACCCAGTACTTC. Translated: CASSQASQETQYF.

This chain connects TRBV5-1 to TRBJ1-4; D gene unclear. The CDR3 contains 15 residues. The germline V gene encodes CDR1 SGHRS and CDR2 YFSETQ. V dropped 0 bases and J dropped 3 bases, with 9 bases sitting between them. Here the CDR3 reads CASSLDGYANEKLFF. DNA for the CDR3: TGCGCCAGCAGCTTGGACGGTTACGCTAATGAAAAACTGTTTTTT.

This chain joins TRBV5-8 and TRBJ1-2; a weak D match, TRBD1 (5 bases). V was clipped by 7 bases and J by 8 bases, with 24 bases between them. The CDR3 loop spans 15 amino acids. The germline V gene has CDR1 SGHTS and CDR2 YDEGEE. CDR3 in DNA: TGTGCCAGCTTATACACCGGGGCATCCCCACTCGGCTACACCTTC. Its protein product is CASLYTGASPLGYTF.

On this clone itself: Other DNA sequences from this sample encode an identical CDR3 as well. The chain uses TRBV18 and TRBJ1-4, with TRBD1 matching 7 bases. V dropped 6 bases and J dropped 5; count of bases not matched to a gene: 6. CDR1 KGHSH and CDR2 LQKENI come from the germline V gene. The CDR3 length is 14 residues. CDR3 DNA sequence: TGTGCCAGCTCCCCGGACAGGACGAATGAAAAACTGTTTTTT. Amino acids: CASSPDRTNEKLFF. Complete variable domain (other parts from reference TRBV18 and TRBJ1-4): NAGVMQNPRHLVRRRGQEARLRCSPMKGHSHVYWYRQLPEEGLKFMVYLQKENIIDESGMPKERFSAEFPKEGPSILRIQQVVRGDSAAYFCASSPDRTNEKLFFGSGTQLSVL.

The CDR3 DNA reads TGTGCCAGCAGTTTACTAGCCGCCTCCGGGCGAGTCGAGCAGTTCTTC. It codes for CASSLLAASGRVEQFF. The rearrangement links TRBV27 to TRBJ2-1, with D maybe TRBD2 (5 bases). The germline V gene has CDR1 MNHEY and CDR2 SMNVEV (reference sequence). CDR3 size: 16 residues. V dropped 2 bases and J dropped 10 bases, with 21 bases sitting between them.

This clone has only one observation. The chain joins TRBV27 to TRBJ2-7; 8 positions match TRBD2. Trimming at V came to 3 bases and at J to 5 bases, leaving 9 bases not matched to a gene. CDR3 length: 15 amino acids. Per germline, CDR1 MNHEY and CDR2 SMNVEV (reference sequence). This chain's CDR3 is CASSLASGRINEQYF. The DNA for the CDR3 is TGTGCCAGCAGTTTGGCCAGCGGGAGAATAAACGAGCAGTACTTC.

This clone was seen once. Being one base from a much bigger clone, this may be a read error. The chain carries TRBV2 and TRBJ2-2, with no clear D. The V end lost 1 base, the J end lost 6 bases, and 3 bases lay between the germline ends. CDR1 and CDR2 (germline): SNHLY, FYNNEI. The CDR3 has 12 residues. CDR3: CASSEGPGELFF. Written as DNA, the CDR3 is TGTGCCAGCAGTGAAGGCCCCGGGGAGCTGTTTTTT. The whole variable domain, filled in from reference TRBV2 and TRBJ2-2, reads EPEVTQTPSHQVTQMGQEVILRCVPISNHLYFYWYRQILGQKVEFLVSFYNNEISEKSEIFDDQFSVERPDGSNFTLKIRSTKLEDSAMYFCASSEGPGELFFGEGSRLTVL.

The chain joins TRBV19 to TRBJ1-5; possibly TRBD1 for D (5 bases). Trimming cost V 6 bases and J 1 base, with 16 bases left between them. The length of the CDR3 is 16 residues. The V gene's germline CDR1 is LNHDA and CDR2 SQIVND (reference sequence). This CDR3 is CASSVDSRLSNQPQHF. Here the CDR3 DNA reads TGTGCCAGTAGCGTAGACAGTCGCCTGAGCAATCAGCCCCAGCATTTT.

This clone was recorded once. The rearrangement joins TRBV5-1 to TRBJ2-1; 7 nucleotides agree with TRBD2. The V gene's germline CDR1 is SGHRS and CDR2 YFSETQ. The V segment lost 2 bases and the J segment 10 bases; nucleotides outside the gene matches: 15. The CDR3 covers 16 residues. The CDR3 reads CASSFGEGVAGSEQFF. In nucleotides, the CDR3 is TGCGCCAGCAGCTTTGGGGAAGGAGTAGCGGGTTCCGAGCAGTTCTTC.

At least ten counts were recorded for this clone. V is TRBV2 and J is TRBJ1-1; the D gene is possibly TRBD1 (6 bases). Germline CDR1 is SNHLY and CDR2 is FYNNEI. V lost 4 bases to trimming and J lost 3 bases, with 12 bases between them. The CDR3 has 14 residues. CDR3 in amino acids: CASSGQGLDTEAFF. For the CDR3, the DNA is TGTGCCAGCAGTGGTCAGGGGCTGGACACTGAAGCTTTCTTT.

The chain's CDR3 is CAIGASSGYEQYF. The DNA for the CDR3 is TGTGCCATCGGGGCCTCCTCCGGATACGAGCAGTACTTC. The rearrangement links TRBV10-3 to TRBJ2-7; the D gene is possibly TRBD1 (5 bases). Looked up from germline, CDR1 is ENHRY and CDR2 is SYGVKD. The CDR3 spans 13 residues. V lost 8 bases, J lost 4 bases, and 15 bases lay in between.

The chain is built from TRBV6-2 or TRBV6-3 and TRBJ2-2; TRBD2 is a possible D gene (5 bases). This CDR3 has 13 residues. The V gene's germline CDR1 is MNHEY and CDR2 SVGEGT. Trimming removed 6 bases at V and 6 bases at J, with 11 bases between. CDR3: CASSLLDPGELFF. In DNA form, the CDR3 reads TGTGCCAGCAGCCTACTAGACCCCGGGGAGCTGTTTTTT.

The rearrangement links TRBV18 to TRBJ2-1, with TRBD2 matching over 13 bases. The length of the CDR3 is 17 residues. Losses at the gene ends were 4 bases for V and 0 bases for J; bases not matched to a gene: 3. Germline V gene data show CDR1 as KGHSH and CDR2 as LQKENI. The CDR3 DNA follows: TGTGCCAGCTCACGACTAGCGGGGGGTTACTCCTACAATGAGCAGTTCTTC. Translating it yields CASSRLAGGYSYNEQFF. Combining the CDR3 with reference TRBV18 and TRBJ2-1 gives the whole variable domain NAGVMQNPRHLVRRRGQEARLRCSPMKGHSHVYWYRQLPEEGLKFMVYLQKENIIDESGMPKERFSAEFPKEGPSILRIQQVVRGDSAAYFCASSRLAGGYSYNEQFFGPGTRLTVL.

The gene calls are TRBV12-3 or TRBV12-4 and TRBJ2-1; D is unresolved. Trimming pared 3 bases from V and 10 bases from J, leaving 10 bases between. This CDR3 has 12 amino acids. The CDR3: CASSFQFGEQFF. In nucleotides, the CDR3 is TGTGCCAGCAGTTTCCAGTTCGGGGAGCAGTTCTTC.

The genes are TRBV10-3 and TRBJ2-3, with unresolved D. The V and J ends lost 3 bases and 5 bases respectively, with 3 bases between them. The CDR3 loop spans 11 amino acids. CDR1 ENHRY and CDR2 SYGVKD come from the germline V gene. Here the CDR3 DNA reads TGTGCCATCAGTGATCTAGATACGCAGTATTTT. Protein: CAISDLDTQYF.